Below, 13 T cell receptor beta chains from the same sample are listed, as sequenced in a study of regulatory T cells in long-lasting Graves disease. Indicated time point: newly diagnosed GD, antithyroid drugs for less than 3 months. Making the TCR library involved RNA that had been extracted from PBMCs. CDR3-region Arm-PCR and iRepertoire HTBI primers produced the TCR beta libraries. TCRdb re-derived calls from the multiplex PCR reads in MiXCR, one entry per CDR3 protein. The repertoire has over 500,000 distinct CDR3 sequences, roughly 16% of them found once; the top ten carry about 17%. These data also featured in a second study, about T cells in Graves' hyperthyroidism and ophthalmopathy.

This sample comprised peripheral blood mononuclear cells (PBMCs), obtained at new diagnosis, from a patient treated with antithyroid drugs. The receptors originated from a woman between 25 and 40 years old with Graves disease.

This clonotype was recorded a few times. CDR3 in amino acids: CASSPPGERQSSYNEQFF. CDR3 coding DNA: TGTGCCAGCAGCCCTCCTGGGGAGCGCCAGAGCTCCTACAATGAGCAGTTCTTC. V usage is TRBV3-1 and J usage is TRBJ2-1; D is possibly TRBD2 (5 bases). V lost 4 bases to trimming and J lost 0 bases, with 19 bases between them. Germline V gene data show CDR1 as LGHDT and CDR2 as YNNKEL (reference sequence). The CDR3 length is 18 residues.

This clonotype was counted ten times or more. The chain uses TRBV2 and TRBJ2-4; D may be TRBD1 (6 bases). Germline loops: CDR1 SNHLY, CDR2 FYNNEI. This CDR3 has 13 residues. The V and J ends lost 6 bases and 6 bases respectively, with 12 bases between them. The CDR3 here is CASRNQGLNIQYF. The CDR3 region has the DNA TGTGCCAGCAGGAATCAGGGGCTAAACATTCAGTACTTC.

This clonotype was found many times. J is TRBJ1-1 and V is TRBV9, with D possibly matching TRBD1 (5 bases). Germline CDR1 and CDR2: SGDLS and YYNGEE. The CDR3 runs 15 residues. Trimming took 0 bases from V and 5 from J, leaving 14 bases between them. CDR3 in DNA: TGTGCCAGCAGCGTAGTTAGGAGTGGGGGGACTGAAGCTTTCTTT. Its translation is CASSVVRSGGTEAFF.

The chain recombines TRBV20-1 with TRBJ2-4, with D perhaps TRBD1 or TRBD2 (6 bases each). Per the germline V gene, CDR1 is DFQATT and CDR2 is SNEGSKA (reference sequence). V was clipped by 8 bases and J by 0 bases, with 17 bases between them. This CDR3 spans 15 amino acids. CDR3 in amino acids: CSTGWGGIAKNIQYF. The CDR3 nucleotides are TGCAGTACAGGGTGGGGAGGAATAGCCAAAAACATTCAGTACTTC.

This clonotype was observed a single time. The chain is built from TRBV5-5 and TRBJ1-6; D call uncertain. The CDR3 spans 14 residues. The V end was cut by 1 base, the J end by 6 bases, with 8 bases between. Looked up from germline, CDR1 is SGHKS and CDR2 is YYEKEE (reference sequence). CDR3: CASSLMDANSPLHF. The CDR3 nucleotides read TGTGCCAGCAGCTTGATGGACGCTAATTCACCCCTCCACTTT.

This clonotype was seen more than once but under ten times. V and J are TRBV20-1 and TRBJ2-7, with D tentatively TRBD1 or TRBD2 (5 bases each). The CDR3 is 14 residues long. The germline V gene encodes CDR1 DFQATT and CDR2 SNEGSKA (reference sequence). The ends were cut back, 8 bases at V and 0 bases at J, with 17 bases in the middle. The CDR3 loop is CSTRGGSFSYEQYF. DNA for the CDR3: TGCAGTACTCGGGGCGGATCCTTCTCCTACGAGCAGTACTTC.

This clonotype was observed at least ten times. The CDR3 sequence: CASSLSLPGAPLHF. The CDR3 DNA reads TGTGCCAGCAGTCTATCCCTTCCTGGGGCACCCCTCCACTTT. The rearrangement links TRBV28 to TRBJ1-6, with D hard to call. V lost 5 bases and J 11 bases, leaving 16 bases between the germline ends. This CDR3 is 14 amino acids long. Germline V gives CDR1 MDHEN, CDR2 SYDVKM. The variable domain in full, completed from reference TRBV28 and TRBJ1-6, reads DVKVTQSSRYLVKRTGEKVFLECVQDMDHENMFWYRQDPGLGLRLIYFSYDVKMKEKGDIPEGYSVSREKKERFSLILESASTNQTSMYLCASSLSLPGAPLHFGNGTRLTVT.

About this clonotype itself: Given a much more abundant clone one base away, this may be a read error. The rearrangement joins TRBV6-1 to TRBJ2-1; the D gene is possibly TRBD1 (5 bases). Trimming removed 6 bases at V and 13 bases at J, with 16 bases between. In germline, CDR1 is MNHNS, CDR2 SASEGT. CDR3 length: 12 residues. The DNA of the CDR3 is TGTGCCAGCAGGCAGACAAGGGGAAATCAGTTCTTC. It encodes CASRQTRGNQFF.

The table lists this clonotype with many counts. The J gene is TRBJ2-7, the V gene TRBV28; 9 positions match TRBD2. CDR1 is MDHEN and CDR2 is SYDVKM in the germline V gene. The junction had 13 bases not matched to a gene; V was cut back by 5 bases and J by 5 bases. The CDR3 has 16 residues. CDR3: CASSPPLPSGTHEQYF. CDR3 in DNA: TGTGCCAGCAGTCCGCCCCTCCCTAGCGGGACCCACGAGCAGTACTTC. The full variable domain, its missing parts supplied by reference TRBV28 and TRBJ2-7, is DVKVTQSSRYLVKRTGEKVFLECVQDMDHENMFWYRQDPGLGLRLIYFSYDVKMKEKGDIPEGYSVSREKKERFSLILESASTNQTSMYLCASSPPLPSGTHEQYFGPGTRLTVT.

The chain carries TRBV7-2 and TRBJ2-7; tentative D call: TRBD2 (6 bases). The V gene lost 5 bases and the J gene lost 4 bases, with 15 bases spanning the gap. Germline CDR1 SGHTA, CDR2 FQGNSA. The CDR3 totals 14 residues. This chain's CDR3 is CASSPRGIFYEQYF. CDR3 sequence (DNA): TGTGCCAGCAGCCCACGGGGGATATTTTACGAGCAGTACTTC.

This clonotype was detected a few times. DNA of the CDR3: TGCGCCAGCAGCTTTCCGGGGGGAAACTACAATGAGCAGTTCTTC. Its protein product is CASSFPGGNYNEQFF. This sequence joins TRBV5-1 and TRBJ2-1; 7 nucleotides agree with TRBD2. The ends lost 2 bases at V and 3 bases at J; junction bases unmatched: 5. The CDR3 is 15 amino acids. Per the germline V gene, CDR1 is SGHRS and CDR2 is YFSETQ.

The chain recombines TRBV5-1 with TRBJ2-5, with a tentative D call TRBD2 (5 bases). Germline CDR1 and CDR2: SGHRS and YFSETQ. The CDR3 has 13 residues. Trimming took 2 bases from V and 11 from J, leaving 16 bases between them. In DNA form, the CDR3 reads TGCGCCAGCAGCTTATTAGGGCCTGGGGAGCAGTACTTC. Its protein is CASSLLGPGEQYF.

The CDR3 region is CASSPGQYSYEQYF. The DNA for the CDR3 is TGTGCCAGCAGCCCAGGACAGTACTCCTACGAGCAGTACTTC. The chain has TRBV28 and TRBJ2-7; the D gene is possibly TRBD1 (6 bases). V dropped 6 bases and J dropped 0 bases, with 12 bases sitting between them. There are 14 residues in the CDR3. CDR1 and CDR2 from the germline V gene are MDHEN and SYDVKM.